Listed below are T cell receptor beta chains from one sample, sequenced in a study of OX40 agonist ivuxolimab in advanced cancers. Repertoires were generated with immunoSEQ multiplex PCR, while TCRdb's copy carries only in-frame clones and drops some. The repertoire consists of about 93,000 clones, with 92% occurring once and the leading ten covering roughly 0.5%. The material was CD4+ or CD8+ T cells sorted from blood, obtained in a trial of the OX40 agonist ivuxolimab. The receptors stem from an adult with an advanced solid tumor such as melanoma, head and neck, liver or kidney cancer. Each CDR3 is given with its conserved first and last residue. A D gene is named only where the DNA matches it firmly. Expanded clones are given a class, and other clones once, few, many or no size at all.

abundance	v_gene	j_gene	d_gene	CDR3nt	CDR3aa
.	TRBV7-9	TRBJ2-4	.	TGTGCCAGCAGCTTTTGGGGAAACATTCAGTACTTC	CASSFWGNIQYF
.	TRBV5-4	TRBJ1-2	.	TGTGCCAGCAGCCCCCCGACAGGCGTGGGCTACACCTTC	CASSPPTGVGYTF
.	TRBV5-1	TRBJ2-7	TRBD2	TGCGCCAGCAGCGTGACTAGCATAACGACCTACGAGCAGTACTTC	CASSVTSITTYEQYF
.	TRBV11-3	TRBJ2-5	.	TGTGCCGTCGGACGGGGTCAAGAGACCCAGTACTTC	CAVGRGQETQYF
.	TRBV30	TRBJ1-3	.	TGTGCCTGGAGTAGGTTAAGTGACACTGGAAACACCATATATTTT	CAWSRLSDTGNTIYF
.	TRBV5-4	TRBJ2-7	.	TGTGCCAGCAGCCCGGAGGTAGGGGGGGGCGCGGCCGAGCAGTACTTC	CASSPEVGGGAAEQYF
.	TRBV7-9	TRBJ1-1	.	TGTGCCAGCAGTGACGGTCTAACAGCTAGGGACACTGAAGCTTTCTTT	CASSDGLTARDTEAFF
.	TRBV7-8	TRBJ2-5	TRBD2	TGTGCCAGCAGCGAACGACTAGCGGGAGGCGAGACCCAGTACTTC	CASSERLAGGETQYF
.	TRBV7-9	TRBJ2-5	.	TGTGCCAGCAGCTTAGGGCACCCGGGACCCTCCCCCCAAGAGACCCAGTACTTC	CASSLGHPGPSPQETQYF
.	TRBV27	TRBJ1-1	TRBD1	TGTGCCAGCAGTACTACAGGGGGTTCGGCCACTGAAGCTTTCTTT	CASSTTGGSATEAFF
.	TRBV19	TRBJ2-5	.	TGTGCCAGTAGTATAGGTTTCGAGTCGGAGACCCAGTACTTC	CASSIGFESETQYF
.	TRBV30	TRBJ2-3	TRBD1	TGTGCCTGGACTCGAGGGGGCCTTGGCACAGATACGCAGTATTTT	CAWTRGGLGTDTQYF
.	TRBV12-5	TRBJ2-1	.	TGTGCTAGCTTACAGGTCGGGTCCTACAATGAGCAGTTCTTC	CASLQVGSYNEQFF
once	TRBV6-5	TRBJ1-6	.	TGTGCCAGCAGTGAAAGGACCTCACCCCTCCACTTT	CASSERTSPLHF
.	TRBV6-6	TRBJ1-1	.	TGTGCCAGCAGTTACACGCAGGGAGGGGAAGCTTTCTTT	CASSYTQGGEAFF
.	TRBV2	TRBJ1-2	.	TGTGCCAGCAGTCTTCAGGGAAGTGGCTACACCTTC	CASSLQGSGYTF
.	TRBV6-6	TRBJ2-7	TRBD2	TGTGCCAGCAGGCTTCTAGCGGGGGGATCCTACGAGCAGTACTTC	CASRLLAGGSYEQYF
.	TRBV11-2	TRBJ2-6	.	TGTGCCAGCAGCTTTTCTTTCTCTGGGGCCAACGTCCTGACTTTC	CASSFSFSGANVLTF